This T cell receptor beta chain was sequenced during a study of blood T cells in healthy people across ages. The CDR3 loop spans 14 amino acids. Germline CDR1 and CDR2: SEHNR and FQNEAQ (reference sequence). For the second PCR, which ran for about 7 to 11 cycles, a sample-barcoded 5' primer and a J-beta primer mix were used. TCRdb re-analysed the 5' RACE reads in MiXCR, keeping a single row per CDR3 protein. The profile shows 1.6 million or so distinct CDR3 sequences, about 31% of them singletons. This clonotype was seen once. The origin of this receptor is a woman in her twenties or thirties in good health. The genes are TRBV7-9 and TRBJ2-1; D might be TRBD1 (6 bases). The J call is in doubt because the DNA end fits TRBJ2-7 better. Material: blood. CDR3 sequence: CASSLQGSTNEQYF. CDR3 nucleotides: TGTGCCAGCAGCTTACAGGGGTCCACCAACGAGCAGTACTTC.